Listed below are T cell receptor beta chains from one sample, sequenced in a study of blood T cell repertoires in COVID-19. Sequenced by immunoSEQ multiplex PCR; TCRdb stores in-frame clones only, minus some. The sample consists of 350,000 to 450,000 clones, 85% of them appearing once. The sample was peripheral blood. These receptors were taken from a woman aged 18-29 years with acute or convalescent COVID-19. Each CDR3 is given with its conserved first and last residue. The D gene is left open where the match is weak. Clone size is shown for a subset of rows, as once, few, many or a class of expanded clone.

>-|TRBD1|TRBJ2-7|TRBV30|12
CAWNRGRDEQYF
TGTGCCTGGAACAGGGGCAGGGACGAGCAGTACTTC
>-|-|TRBJ2-7|TRBV4-2|15
CASSQEAAGSYEQYF
TGTGCCAGCAGCCAAGAAGCGGCCGGCTCCTACGAGCAGTACTTC
>-|TRBD2|TRBJ2-5|TRBV4-2|15
CASSQLAGGPETQYF
TGTGCCAGCAGCCAACTAGCGGGGGGGCCGGAGACCCAGTACTTC
>-|TRBD1|TRBJ2-3|TRBV5-6|16
CASSLLRTGGMDTQYF
TGTGCCAGCAGCTTGCTTAGGACAGGGGGCATGGATACGCAGTATTTT
>once|TRBD1|TRBJ1-2|TRBV6-5|14
CASSPDRGRVGYTF
TGTGCCAGCAGTCCGGACAGGGGGCGCGTAGGCTACACCTTC
>-|TRBD1|TRBJ2-7|TRBV6-6|15
CASSGRGQGAVEQYF
TGTGCCAGCAGTGGCCGGGGACAGGGGGCCGTCGAGCAGTACTTC
>-|TRBD2|TRBJ2-3|TRBV5-4|16
CASSPPAGVLWDTQYF
TGTGCCAGCAGCCCCCCGGCGGGGGTGTTATGGGATACGCAGTATTTT
>once|-|TRBJ1-4|TRBV9|17
CASSVGGFGGYNEKLFF
TGTGCCAGCAGCGTAGGGGGTTTTGGGGGCTACAATGAAAAACTGTTTTTT
>-|-|TRBJ1-2|TRBV19|13
CASSFRGDYGYTF
TGTGCCAGTAGTTTTCGGGGGGACTATGGCTACACCTTC
>-|-|TRBJ2-3|TRBV5-1|13
CASSTVPTDTQYF
TGCGCCAGCAGCACGGTTCCCACAGATACGCAGTATTTT
>-|-|TRBJ1-1|TRBV28|12
CASSLRTDKAFF
TGTGCCAGCAGTTTACGTACAGATAAAGCTTTCTTT
>-|-|TRBJ2-1|TRBV18|14
CASSPLADTNEQFF
TGTGCCAGCTCACCACTAGCGGACACCAATGAGCAGTTCTTC
>-|-|TRBJ1-2|TRBV5-1|15
CASSLAQAPLYGYTF
TGCGCCAGCAGCTTGGCTCAGGCCCCTCTCTATGGCTACACCTTC
>once|TRBD1|TRBJ1-4|TRBV6-1|15
CASSEVTGVNEKLFF
TGTGCCAGCAGTGAAGTGACAGGGGTTAATGAAAAACTGTTTTTT
>-|TRBD1|TRBJ1-1|TRBV9|13
CATSTGENTEAFF
TGTGCCACTTCCACAGGGGAGAACACTGAAGCTTTCTTT
>-|-|TRBJ2-5|TRBV11-2|15
CASSSSLGQGTAQYF
TGTGCCAGCAGTTCCTCCCTGGGGCAGGGTACAGCCCAGTACTTC
>-|-|TRBJ2-3|TRBV7-9|14
CAGGTLGGTDTQYF
TGTGCCGGGGGGACCCTGGGGGGCACAGATACGCAGTATTTT
>few|TRBD1|TRBJ1-2|TRBV6-5|13
CASSYLQGAGYTF
TGTGCCAGCAGTTACTTACAGGGGGCCGGCTACACCTTC
>-|-|TRBJ1-1|TRBV7-9|15
CASSLEFTGLTEAFF
TGTGCCAGCAGCTTAGAATTCACAGGGTTGACTGAAGCTTTCTTT
>-|TRBD2|TRBJ2-1|TRBV24-1|18
CATSDSGTSGYSYNEQFF
TGTGCCACCAGTGATTCCGGGACTAGCGGCTACTCCTACAATGAGCAGTTCTTC
>-|TRBD1|TRBJ1-2|TRBV24-1|15
CATSSSDRGRVGYTF
TGTGCCACCAGCTCCTCTGACAGGGGGCGGGTTGGCTACACCTTC
>-|-|TRBJ1-2|TRBV7-2|14
CASSLKGSIYGYTF
TGTGCCAGCAGCTTAAAGGGGTCTATCTATGGCTACACCTTC
>few|-|TRBJ2-5|TRBV7-8|14
CASSLIAAKETQYF
TGTGCCAGCAGCTTAATAGCAGCGAAAGAGACCCAGTACTTC
>-|-|TRBJ2-1|TRBV10-3|16
CAISALEGEDWNEQFF
TGTGCCATCAGTGCATTGGAGGGAGAGGACTGGAATGAGCAGTTCTTC
>-|TRBD1|TRBJ1-1|TRBV6-5|13
CASTGQGYTEAFF
TGTGCCAGCACCGGACAGGGGTACACTGAAGCTTTCTTT
>once|-|TRBJ1-1|TRBV20-1|11
CSARDLTEAFF
TGCAGTGCTAGAGATCTCACTGAAGCTTTCTTT
>many|-|TRBJ2-2|TRBV2|14
CASKVATNTGELFF
TGTGCCAGCAAGGTAGCGACGAACACCGGGGAGCTGTTTTTT
>-|TRBD2|TRBJ2-7|TRBV3-1/TRBV3-2|15
CASSPLAGESYEQYF
TGTGCCAGCAGCCCCCTAGCGGGGGAGTCCTACGAGCAGTACTTC
>-|TRBD2|TRBJ2-3|TRBV9|16
CASSATLAGPTDTQYF
TGTGCCAGCAGCGCTACACTAGCGGGCCCCACAGATACGCAGTATTTT